These T cell receptor beta chains were read from a single sample in a study of shared clonotypes between healthy human individuals. Assay: immunoSEQ multiplex PCR; the TCRdb copy retains only in-frame clones and omits some. The sample has approximately 980,000 clones; 60% to 85% are singletons. Sample: memory CD4+ T cells sorted from blood. The receptors stem from a man between 18 and 35 years old in good health. The CDR3 runs from the conserved cysteine through the conserved F or W. A D gene is named only where the DNA matches it firmly. Rows give clone size only sometimes, using once, few, many, or a class for an expanded clone.

J gene: TRBJ2-3; D gene: TRBD2; V gene: TRBV5-4; clone size: many; CDR3 DNA: TGTGCCAGCAGCTTGTTAGCGGGAGGGGGCGTCGATACGCAGTATTTT; CDR3 protein: CASSLLAGGGVDTQYF
J gene: TRBJ1-2; D gene: NA; V gene: TRBV28; clone size: NA; CDR3 DNA: TGTGCCAGCAGTTTATCTTGGTATGGCTACACCTTC; CDR3 protein: CASSLSWYGYTF
J gene: TRBJ2-7; D gene: NA; V gene: TRBV4-1; clone size: NA; CDR3 DNA: TGCGCCAGCAGCCAAGGGGGGGTGGGCGAGCAGTACTTC; CDR3 protein: CASSQGGVGEQYF
J gene: TRBJ2-7; D gene: NA; V gene: TRBV7-8; clone size: NA; CDR3 DNA: TGTGCCAGCAGCTTCTCCGGGACCCGAGGGTCCTACGAGCAGTACTTC; CDR3 protein: CASSFSGTRGSYEQYF
J gene: TRBJ1-2; D gene: TRBD1; V gene: TRBV4-2; clone size: NA; CDR3 DNA: TGTGCCAGCAGCCAAGGGGACAGGGGGGGTGGCTACACCTTC; CDR3 protein: CASSQGDRGGGYTF
J gene: TRBJ1-2; D gene: TRBD1; V gene: TRBV5-4; clone size: once; CDR3 DNA: TGTGCCAGCAGCCCTCCTGGCAGGGGGCCTGGTGGCTACACCTTC; CDR3 protein: CASSPPGRGPGGYTF
J gene: TRBJ1-3; D gene: NA; V gene: TRBV10-3; clone size: NA; CDR3 DNA: TGTGCCATCGGGAACCCCGCCTCTGGAAACACCATATATTTT; CDR3 protein: CAIGNPASGNTIYF
J gene: TRBJ2-3; D gene: TRBD2; V gene: TRBV30; clone size: NA; CDR3 DNA: TGTGCCTGGAGTTTTAGCGGGGATACGCAGTATTTT; CDR3 protein: CAWSFSGDTQYF
J gene: TRBJ2-3; D gene: TRBD2; V gene: TRBV6-1; clone size: once; CDR3 DNA: TGTGCCAGCAATGCCCTAGCGGGGGGCTCGGATACGCAGTATTTT; CDR3 protein: CASNALAGGSDTQYF
J gene: TRBJ2-2; D gene: NA; V gene: TRBV2; clone size: NA; CDR3 DNA: TGTGCCAGCAGTGCCGGGACCAGGGGGGAGCTGTTTTTT; CDR3 protein: CASSAGTRGELFF
J gene: TRBJ1-1; D gene: NA; V gene: TRBV7-9; clone size: NA; CDR3 DNA: TGTGCCAGCAGCTTAGATTCCTTTGGTGGATCTGAAGCTTTCTTT; CDR3 protein: CASSLDSFGGSEAFF
J gene: TRBJ2-2; D gene: NA; V gene: TRBV2; clone size: NA; CDR3 DNA: TGTGCCAGCATCCGCGGGGAAACGAACACCGGGGAGCTGTTTTTT; CDR3 protein: CASIRGETNTGELFF
J gene: TRBJ2-5; D gene: TRBD2; V gene: TRBV9; clone size: NA; CDR3 DNA: TGTGCCAGCAGCGTAGAGCTCCTAGCGGGAGGAGGAGAGACCCAGTACTTC; CDR3 protein: CASSVELLAGGGETQYF
J gene: TRBJ1-6; D gene: TRBD1; V gene: TRBV11-3; clone size: NA; CDR3 DNA: TGTGCCAGCAGCTTAGAGGACAGGGGGCTGCACTCCTATAATTCACCCCTCCACTTT; CDR3 protein: CASSLEDRGLHSYNSPLHF
J gene: TRBJ1-6; D gene: NA; V gene: TRBV2; clone size: NA; CDR3 DNA: TGTGCCAGCAGTGAAGCCCCAGGGTACCTCCACTTT; CDR3 protein: CASSEAPGYLHF
J gene: TRBJ2-3; D gene: NA; V gene: TRBV5-8; clone size: NA; CDR3 DNA: TGTGCCAGCAGCTTCTCACCTAGCACAGATACGCAGTATTTT; CDR3 protein: CASSFSPSTDTQYF
J gene: TRBJ1-5; D gene: NA; V gene: TRBV19; clone size: once; CDR3 DNA: TGTGCCAGTAGTATACAGGGGCCCGTTATTGGCAATCAGCCCCAGCATTTT; CDR3 protein: CASSIQGPVIGNQPQHF
J gene: TRBJ2-7; D gene: NA; V gene: TRBV5-6; clone size: NA; CDR3 DNA: TGTGCCAGCAGCTTTCTAACACTCATAGCGGACGAGCAGTACTTC; CDR3 protein: CASSFLTLIADEQYF
J gene: TRBJ2-5; D gene: NA; V gene: TRBV6-1; clone size: NA; CDR3 DNA: TGTGCCAGCATTAGACAGACGCAAGAGACCCAGTACTTC; CDR3 protein: CASIRQTQETQYF
J gene: TRBJ2-7; D gene: TRBD1; V gene: TRBV5-4; clone size: NA; CDR3 DNA: TGTGCCAGCAGCTCGAGACGGACAGGGCCCTCCTACGAGCAGTACTTC; CDR3 protein: CASSSRRTGPSYEQYF
J gene: TRBJ2-7; D gene: NA; V gene: TRBV30; clone size: once; CDR3 DNA: TGTGCCTGGAGTGTCAGTGAGGAGCAGTACTTC; CDR3 protein: CAWSVSEEQYF
J gene: TRBJ2-6; D gene: NA; V gene: TRBV5-1; clone size: NA; CDR3 DNA: TGCGCCAGCAGCCCGGAAGGGTCTGGGGCCAACGTCCTGACTTTC; CDR3 protein: CASSPEGSGANVLTF
J gene: TRBJ2-4; D gene: TRBD1; V gene: TRBV6-1; clone size: NA; CDR3 DNA: TGTGCCAGTAAGACAGGGGATCTAGCCAAAAACATTCAGTACTTC; CDR3 protein: CASKTGDLAKNIQYF
J gene: TRBJ1-2; D gene: TRBD1; V gene: TRBV28; clone size: NA; CDR3 DNA: TGTGCCAGCAGTTCCTGGACAGGGGACGGACAAGGCTATGGCTACACCTTC; CDR3 protein: CASSSWTGDGQGYGYTF
J gene: TRBJ2-1; D gene: TRBD2; V gene: TRBV9; clone size: NA; CDR3 DNA: TGTGCCAGCAGTCCTCGTCCCGGGGGGGCCGGGTACAATGAGCAGTTCTTC; CDR3 protein: CASSPRPGGAGYNEQFF
J gene: TRBJ1-1; D gene: NA; V gene: TRBV21-1; clone size: once; CDR3 DNA: TGTGCCAGCAGCAAAGGTTACTGGTTGGTCGGGAACACTGAAGCTTTCTTT; CDR3 protein: CASSKGYWLVGNTEAFF
J gene: TRBJ2-2; D gene: NA; V gene: TRBV5-1; clone size: NA; CDR3 DNA: TGCGCCAGCAGCCCGGGGCCGGCCAACACCGGGGAGCTGTTTTTT; CDR3 protein: CASSPGPANTGELFF
J gene: TRBJ1-5; D gene: NA; V gene: TRBV4-3; clone size: NA; CDR3 DNA: TGCGCCAGCAGCCAGGCGAGCAATCAGCCCCAGCATTTT; CDR3 protein: CASSQASNQPQHF
J gene: TRBJ2-5; D gene: TRBD2; V gene: TRBV6-6; clone size: NA; CDR3 DNA: TGTGCCAGCAGCATTAGCGGGGGCGACCAAGAGACCCAGTACTTC; CDR3 protein: CASSISGGDQETQYF
J gene: TRBJ2-3; D gene: TRBD2; V gene: TRBV10-3; clone size: NA; CDR3 DNA: TGTGCCATCAGTGACCTACTAGCGGGAGAGGCAGATACGCAGTATTTT; CDR3 protein: CAISDLLAGEADTQYF
J gene: TRBJ2-1; D gene: NA; V gene: TRBV7-9; clone size: NA; CDR3 DNA: TGTGCCAGCAGCTCCCCTCGAGAGAGCCGTATCAACAATGAGCAGTTCTTC; CDR3 protein: CASSSPRESRINNEQFF
J gene: TRBJ1-1; D gene: TRBD1; V gene: TRBV7-9; clone size: NA; CDR3 DNA: TGTGCCAGCAGGGGGACAGGGGGGAACACTGAAGCTTTCTTT; CDR3 protein: CASRGTGGNTEAFF
J gene: TRBJ2-7; D gene: NA; V gene: TRBV10-2; clone size: NA; CDR3 DNA: TGCGCCAGCAGTGAGTCCCTTGGACAGTCCTACGAGCAGTACTTC; CDR3 protein: CASSESLGQSYEQYF
J gene: TRBJ1-4; D gene: NA; V gene: TRBV5-5; clone size: NA; CDR3 DNA: TGTGCCAGCAGCTCCGGGACGGGAGGGGAACTGTTTTTT; CDR3 protein: CASSSGTGGELFF
J gene: TRBJ1-6; D gene: NA; V gene: TRBV15; clone size: NA; CDR3 DNA: TGTGCCACCAGCAGAGGGACGGGTTCACCCCTCCACTTT; CDR3 protein: CATSRGTGSPLHF
J gene: TRBJ1-4; D gene: NA; V gene: TRBV14; clone size: NA; CDR3 DNA: TGTGCCAGCAGTAGATTGAAACTGTTTTTT; CDR3 protein: CASSRLKLFF
J gene: TRBJ1-5; D gene: NA; V gene: TRBV19; clone size: NA; CDR3 DNA: TGTGCCAGTAGTATCGATATCCAGCCCCAGCATTTT; CDR3 protein: CASSIDIQPQHF
J gene: TRBJ1-1; D gene: NA; V gene: TRBV5-4; clone size: NA; CDR3 DNA: TGTGCCAGCAGCTTGATCGGGGGCGTAGCTTTCTTT; CDR3 protein: CASSLIGGVAFF
J gene: TRBJ2-3; D gene: NA; V gene: TRBV19; clone size: few; CDR3 DNA: TGTGCCAGTAGTCAGTATGTGGGGACCACAGATACGCAGTATTTT; CDR3 protein: CASSQYVGTTDTQYF
J gene: TRBJ1-3; D gene: NA; V gene: TRBV2; clone size: NA; CDR3 DNA: TGTGCCAGCATAGACGAGGTATCCCCTGGAAACACCATATATTTT; CDR3 protein: CASIDEVSPGNTIYF
J gene: TRBJ2-2; D gene: TRBD1; V gene: TRBV28; clone size: NA; CDR3 DNA: TGTGCCAGCAGTTCTGACAGGGGGTACACCGGGGAGCTGTTTTTT; CDR3 protein: CASSSDRGYTGELFF
J gene: TRBJ1-2; D gene: NA; V gene: TRBV18; clone size: NA; CDR3 DNA: TGTGCCAGCTCACCAGGGGGCGCGGAAGGCTACACCTTC; CDR3 protein: CASSPGGAEGYTF
J gene: TRBJ2-2; D gene: TRBD1; V gene: TRBV9; clone size: few; CDR3 DNA: TGTGCCAGCAGCGTGGGACAGGGGGCCGGGGAGCTGTTTTTT; CDR3 protein: CASSVGQGAGELFF
J gene: TRBJ1-1; D gene: TRBD1; V gene: TRBV18; clone size: NA; CDR3 DNA: TGTGCCAGCTCCGGACAGGGTTTGAACACTGAAGCTTTCTTT; CDR3 protein: CASSGQGLNTEAFF
J gene: TRBJ1-2; D gene: TRBD1; V gene: TRBV19; clone size: NA; CDR3 DNA: TGTGCCAGTAGTATCGACGGACAGGGACTGAGAAATGGCTACACCTTC; CDR3 protein: CASSIDGQGLRNGYTF
J gene: TRBJ2-5; D gene: NA; V gene: TRBV28; clone size: few; CDR3 DNA: TGTGCCAGCAGTCCGGTCCCTTGGACCCAGTACTTC; CDR3 protein: CASSPVPWTQYF